Detailed here is one T cell receptor (beta chain). The data derive from a study of blood T cell repertoires in COVID-19. The overall study: Sample material is recorded as cDNA or gDNA derived from T cells, B-cell-depleted T cells, or PBMCs.

V lost 5 bases, J lost 7 bases, and 24 bases lay in between. Germline lookup yields CDR1 SGHNT and CDR2 YENEEA. This CDR3 is built from 16 residues. Patients of the Seattle cohort, enrolled during active infection, were followed longitudinally. Original data processing: It was from reference gene primer amplification that nucleated cell counts were estimated. Clones were read by immunoSEQ multiplex PCR, and TCRdb kept only the in-frame ones, dropping some. The V and J calls and the clone size are those of that table, but D and trimming were determined from the DNA. The repertoire holds 120,000 or so clones, over 85% seen once, with less than 5% in the top ten.

V is TRBV11-3 and J is TRBJ2-7, with D possibly TRBD2 on 8 matching bases. The origin of this receptor is a man in his 60s with COVID-19, enrolled during active disease. Sequencing was done on a sample of peripheral blood. Here the CDR3 DNA reads TGTGCCAGCAGCCCCCAAAGGGGGCAGCGGGGGAAGGAGCAGTACTTC. It codes for CASSPQRGQRGKEQYF.